This is a list of T cell receptor beta chains from one sample in a study of T cell responses to AZD1222 COVID-19 vaccine. Sequenced by immunoSEQ multiplex PCR; TCRdb stores in-frame clones only, minus some. The table has approximately 88,000 clones, 90% seen once. This material consisted of peripheral blood, taken 28 days after the second AZD1222 dose. These receptors came from an adult who received the AZD1222 COVID-19 vaccine. Each CDR3 is given with its conserved first and last residue. The order of the fields is clone size, J gene, V gene, CDR3 length, D gene, CDR3 DNA, CDR3 protein. The D gene is left open where the match is weak. Expanded clones are given a class, and other clones once, few, many or no size at all.

once TRBJ1-1 TRBV7-8 15 NA TGTGCCAGCAGCTTAGCTCCGGGACGGGGAACTGAAGCTTTCTTT CASSLAPGRGTEAFF
NA TRBJ2-1 TRBV2 13 NA TGTGCCAGCATAACAGGGTTTACAGATGAGCAGTTCTTC CASITGFTDEQFF
NA TRBJ1-2 TRBV7-8 17 NA TGTGCCAGCAGCTTAGGGACCCCAGGGTGGGCTAACTATGGCTACACCTTC CASSLGTPGWANYGYTF
NA TRBJ2-5 TRBV5-1 15 TRBD1 TGCGCCAGCAGGGAAGGGACAGGTGGGGGAGAGACCCAGTACTTC CASREGTGGGETQYF
NA TRBJ2-7 TRBV2 13 TRBD2 TGTGCCAGCAGTGAAAGGGGTCTAGCGGGGGCGTACTTC CASSERGLAGAYF
NA TRBJ1-3 TRBV6-2/TRBV6-3 16 TRBD1 TGTGCCAGCAGCTGGGGGGGACAGCGTGCTGGAAACACCATATATTTT CASSWGGQRAGNTIYF
NA TRBJ1-3 TRBV5-1 15 NA TGCGCCAGCAGCTTTTCAGGGAGCTCTGGAAACACCATATATTTT CASSFSGSSGNTIYF
once TRBJ2-2 TRBV9 16 TRBD2 TGTGCCAGCAGCGTCTATAGCGGGGGGCCCCCCGGGGAGCTGTTTTTT CASSVYSGGPPGELFF
NA TRBJ1-5 TRBV19 15 TRBD1 TGTGCCACCCTCCGGGACAGGGGTAGGGGGCAGCCCCAGCATTTT CATLRDRGRGQPQHF
NA TRBJ1-5 TRBV18 13 NA TGTGCCAGCTCACCAAAGTCAAATCAGCCCCAGCATTTT CASSPKSNQPQHF
NA TRBJ1-5 TRBV21-1 12 NA TGTGCCAGCAGCAACTTCAACGGAGCCCAGCATTTT CASSNFNGAQHF
NA TRBJ2-5 TRBV7-8 14 NA TGTGCCAGCAGCTTTTTGGTAGTACTAGGGACCCAGTACTTC CASSFLVVLGTQYF
NA TRBJ1-1 TRBV27 14 NA TGTGCCAGCGCTTACACGGGACAGAACACTGAAGCTTTCTTT CASAYTGQNTEAFF
NA TRBJ2-5 TRBV27 14 NA TGTGCCAGCAGCGAACTAGGGGGGGGAGAGACCCAGTACTTC CASSELGGGETQYF
NA TRBJ2-1 TRBV18 11 NA TGTGCCAGCTCGCCTAAAAATGAGCAGTTCTTC CASSPKNEQFF
NA TRBJ1-6 TRBV19 14 TRBD1 TGTGCCAGTAGCCTACAGGGGCAGGGTTCACCCCTCCACTTT CASSLQGQGSPLHF
few TRBJ1-1 TRBV27 12 NA TGTGCCAGCAGTTTTCGTGGGTCTGAAGCTTTCTTT CASSFRGSEAFF
NA TRBJ1-3 TRBV6-5 16 TRBD1 TGTGCCAGCAGTTACCGGGAGACAGGGGCTGGAAACACCATATATTTT CASSYRETGAGNTIYF